This T cell receptor beta chain was sequenced during a study of T-cell memory formation after mild COVID-19. This CDR3 is 14 amino acids long. Trimming cost V 7 bases and J 5 bases, with 16 bases left between them. 5'RACE with constant-segment primers yielded barcoded, UMI-tagged TCR alpha and TCR beta cDNA libraries. TCRdb recomputed calls from the 5' RACE reads with MiXCR, one row per CDR3 protein. In the table there are roughly 310,000 distinct CDR3 sequences, around a sixth of which are singletons. The clonotype comes from a man between 18 and 35 years old who had mild COVID-19 (a few samples of this study predate the infection). Cell type and time point are not known. Sequencing input: PBMCs or a T cell subset sorted from them (not recorded which). The chain employs TRBV12-3 or TRBV12-4 and TRBJ2-3; D is unresolved. CDR3 coding DNA: TGTGCCAGCAATGTTGACCAAGCCCTAGATACGCAGTATTTT. Translated: CASNVDQALDTQYF.